The clone carrying this T cell receptor (beta chain) was detected only once. The data derive from a study of T cell responses to AZD1222 COVID-19 vaccine. Sequencing was performed with immunoSEQ multiplex PCR; in TCRdb, only in-frame clones are kept and a portion is missing. The repertoire holds 150,000 to 200,000 clones, with roughly 90% as singletons. The germline V and J ends were trimmed by 5 bases and 1 base, with 6 bases remaining between them. CDR3 length equals 14 residues. Germline lookup yields CDR1 MNHEY and CDR2 SVGAGI. The specimen comprised peripheral blood, sampled on day 0 of AZD1222 vaccination. This chain uses TRBV6-5 with TRBJ2-6; no clear D gene. This TCR derives from an adult in good health. The CDR3 is CASSPESGANVLTF. CDR3 nucleotide sequence: TGTGCCAGCAGTCCAGAATCTGGGGCCAACGTCCTGACTTTC.